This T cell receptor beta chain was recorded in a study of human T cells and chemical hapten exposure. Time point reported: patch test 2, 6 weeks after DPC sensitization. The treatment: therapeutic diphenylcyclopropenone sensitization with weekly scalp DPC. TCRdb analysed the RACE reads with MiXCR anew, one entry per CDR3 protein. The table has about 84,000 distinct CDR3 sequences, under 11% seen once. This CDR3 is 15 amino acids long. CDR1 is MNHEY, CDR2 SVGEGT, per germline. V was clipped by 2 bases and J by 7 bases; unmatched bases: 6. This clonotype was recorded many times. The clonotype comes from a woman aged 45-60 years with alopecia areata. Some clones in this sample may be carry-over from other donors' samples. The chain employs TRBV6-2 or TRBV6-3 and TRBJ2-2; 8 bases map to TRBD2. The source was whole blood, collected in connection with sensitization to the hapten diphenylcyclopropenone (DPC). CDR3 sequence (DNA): TGTGCCAGCAGTTACGAGCGGGAGACCAGCGGGGAGCTGTTTTTT. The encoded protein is CASSYERETSGELFF.